This is a list of T cell receptor beta chains from one sample in a study of spatial heterogeneity in lung cancer. TCRdb re-derived calls from the 5' RACE reads in MiXCR, one entry per CDR3 protein. The table includes about 18,000 distinct CDR3 sequences, under 20% detected once. This specimen was PBMCs, taken at surgery. The receptor source for this set is a male donor with early-stage non-small cell lung cancer. Both conserved end residues are part of each CDR3. The order of the fields is CDR3 protein, V gene, J gene.

CASSLSYNEQFF	TRBV27	TRBJ2-1
CASSSGTGGAGETQYF	TRBV12-3/TRBV12-4	TRBJ2-5
CATSPGRPAGELFF	TRBV27	TRBJ2-2
CSARGVAGITNTQYF	TRBV20-1	TRBJ2-3
CSARLAGAGTDTQYF	TRBV20-1	TRBJ2-3
CASEPGQGYSGANVLTF	TRBV28	TRBJ2-6
CASSYWDTEAFF	TRBV19	TRBJ1-1
CASSPGQETNTGELFF	TRBV6-6	TRBJ2-2
CASSVGLAAGTDTQYF	TRBV9	TRBJ2-3
CSVQTGGSYEQYF	TRBV29-1	TRBJ2-7
CASSFEQGSGYNEQFF	TRBV11-3	TRBJ2-1
CASSFGGHNQPQHF	TRBV5-1	TRBJ1-5
CASSLETKETQYF	TRBV5-1	TRBJ2-5
CAHQGEGTGELFF	TRBV10-3	TRBJ2-2
CASSSTAGQAIQETQYF	TRBV7-8	TRBJ2-5
CSAGRPGDEKLFF	TRBV20-1	TRBJ1-4
CRSGLSYGYTF	TRBV20-1	TRBJ1-2
CASSISPYYNEQFF	TRBV19	TRBJ2-1
CASSQGTGNEQFF	TRBV4-1	TRBJ2-1
CSAQSGGYEQYF	TRBV20-1	TRBJ2-7
CASSLYQTSGGAIGTDTQYF	TRBV6-7	TRBJ2-3
CASSSTGGTSPLHF	TRBV5-1	TRBJ1-6